This TCR beta chain was sequenced during a study of T cells expressing NK-cell markers. In the study overall: Sorted CD3+CD56+NKG2C+, CD3+CD56+NKG2C- and CD3+CD56-NKG2C+ T cells provided the TCR beta repertoires. General observations from the study: Dominant NKG2C+ clonotypes made up roughly 1.0-7.0% of CD8+ T cells in several donors. Leadership of the CD3+CD56-NKG2C+ fraction also belonged to these clonotypes in several donors.

This CDR3 spans 14 amino acids. TCRdb derives one entry per CDR3 protein from the 5' RACE reads, leaving out DNA. This table lists over 150,000 distinct CDR3 sequences. Comments on this clonotype: Antigen: not known.

The rearrangement uses TRBV12-3 or TRBV12-4 and TRBJ2-1; TCRdb's D call of TRBD2 is untestable without DNA. The sequencing input was blood T cells: a sorted CD56 or NKG2C T cell subset, CD4+ or CD8+ T cells, or bulk PBMC T cells (not recorded which). This clonotype originated in a woman between 45 and 60 years old in good health. CDR3 region: CASTLVRTYNEQFF.